This T cell receptor (beta chain) was sequenced during a study of T cell responses to AZD1222 COVID-19 vaccine. Study information: Second-dose recipients at about 4 or about 12 weeks were treated as one pooled group.

V was shortened by 6 bases and J by 6 bases, with 7 bases between the two germline ends. CDR1 is SNHLY, CDR2 FYNNEI, per germline. CDR3 length: 11 residues. This clone was picked up a small number of times. Its antigen is undetermined. Produced via immunoSEQ multiplex PCR; TCRdb's table is partial and in-frame only. The sample consists of 95,000 to 100,000 clones, over 75% of them appearing once. General study findings and limits: Regions 160-218 and 743-854 dominated among vaccine-associated CD4 TCRs spanning spike. Reports say nearly half of spike-specific TCRs go after unmutated variant regions.

This clonotype was sampled from an adult in good health. The rearrangement links TRBV2 to TRBJ2-3; either TRBD1 or TRBD2 may supply D (5 bases each). The sequences come from peripheral blood, collected on day 0 of AZD1222 vaccination. The CDR3 sequence is CASRGEDTQYF. The CDR3, as DNA: TGTGCCAGCAGGGGGGAGGATACGCAGTATTTT.